At least ten counts were recorded for the clone carrying this T cell receptor (beta chain). The CDR3 is 15 residues long. Germline V gene data show CDR1 as SGHDT and CDR2 as YYEEEE. Between the trimmed V and J ends, which lost 0 bases and 6 bases, there was a span of 13 bases. TCRdb processed the RT-PCR reads anew with MiXCR; each CDR3 protein has one entry. The sample has more than 550,000 distinct CDR3 sequences; 14% are singletons. Source material: memory CD4+ T cells from blood. V gene TRBV5-6 combines with J gene TRBJ2-1, with a possible D match to TRBD2 (5 bases). The receptor's source is a female donor in good health, serving as a healthy control. The CDR3 region has the DNA TGTGCCAGCAGCTTGGGTAGACTACCGGGCAATGAGCAGTTCTTC. Its protein product is CASSLGRLPGNEQFF.